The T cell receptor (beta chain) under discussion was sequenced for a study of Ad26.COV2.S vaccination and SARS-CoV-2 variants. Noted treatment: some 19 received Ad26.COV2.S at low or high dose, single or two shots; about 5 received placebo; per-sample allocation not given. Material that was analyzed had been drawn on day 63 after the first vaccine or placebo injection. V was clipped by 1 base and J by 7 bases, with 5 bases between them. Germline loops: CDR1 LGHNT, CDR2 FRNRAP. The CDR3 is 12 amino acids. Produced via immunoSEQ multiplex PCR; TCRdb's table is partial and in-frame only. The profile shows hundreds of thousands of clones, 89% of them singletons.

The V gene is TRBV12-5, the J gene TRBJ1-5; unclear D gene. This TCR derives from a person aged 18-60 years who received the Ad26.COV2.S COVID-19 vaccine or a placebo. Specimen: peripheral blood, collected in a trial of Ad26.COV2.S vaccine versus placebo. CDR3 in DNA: TGTGCTAGTGGTTTGGGAGAACAGCCCCAGCATTTT. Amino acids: CASGLGEQPQHF.